This T cell receptor (beta chain) was sequenced during a study of T cell responses to AZD1222 COVID-19 vaccine. Germline CDR1 and CDR2: SGHAT and FQNNGV. The CDR3 runs to 15 residues. V lost 5 bases and J 3 bases, leaving 14 bases between the germline ends. Produced via immunoSEQ multiplex PCR; TCRdb's table is partial and in-frame only. The data show 150,000 to 200,000 clones, roughly 87% seen once. Worth noting for this clone: Its antigen remains unknown.

Notes on the study in general: Along spike, vaccine-associated CD4 TCRs were found throughout, with dominance at 160-218 and 743-854.

The chain combines TRBV11-2 with TRBJ1-5, with D perhaps TRBD1 (6 bases). This receptor was obtained from an adult in good health. This material consisted of peripheral blood, taken on day 0 of AZD1222 vaccination. This chain's CDR3 is CASSATTGPNQPQHF. CDR3 DNA sequence: TGTGCCAGCAGCGCCACGACAGGTCCCAATCAGCCCCAGCATTTT.